Presented here are 4 T cell receptor beta chains from one specimen sequenced in a study of a mutant IDH1 vaccine in newly diagnosed glioma. Time point specified: week 23, last vaccination. Doses of 300 ug of mutant IDH1 20-mer peptide were given with topical imiquimod. No antigen is known for these receptors. Produced via immunoSEQ multiplex PCR; TCRdb's table is partial and in-frame only. The data hold tens of thousands of clones, with about 75% observed a single time. The sequencing used PBMCs, collected from a glioma patient whose treatment included an IDH1 peptide vaccine. All receptors come from a man over 45 with glioma.

The rearrangement uses TRBV28 and TRBJ2-5, with D possibly TRBD2 on 6 matching bases. V gave up 2 bases and J gave up 3 bases, with 19 bases separating them. CDR3 length: 17 residues. CDR1 is MDHEN, CDR2 SYDVKM, per germline. CDR3 residues: CASSLGQAAGEEETQYF. In nucleotides, the CDR3 is TGTGCCAGCAGTTTAGGTCAGGCTGCCGGGGAGGAAGAGACCCAGTACTTC.

The CDR3 DNA follows: TGCGCCAGCAGCCAAGTAAAAACGGCCGGGGAGCTGTTTTTT. Translated: CASSQVKTAGELFF. The chain uses TRBV4-1 and TRBJ2-2; D is ambiguous. The ends were cut back, 1 base at V and 6 bases at J, with 9 bases in the middle. The length of the CDR3 is 14 residues. Germline assignment: CDR1 MGHRA and CDR2 YSYEKL.

The genes are TRBV10-1 and TRBJ1-1, with 11 bases aligning to TRBD1. The V gene end was trimmed by 4 bases and the J gene end by 3 bases; junction bases not matched to a gene: 10. The CDR3 contains 17 residues. Per germline, CDR1 WNHNN and CDR2 SYGVQD (reference sequence). CDR3 nucleotide sequence: TGCGCCAGCAGTGCAGGACAGGGGGCGTCAGTGGACACTGAAGCTTTCTTT. Protein sequence: CASSAGQGASVDTEAFF.

This clone was seen a few times. J is TRBJ2-7 and V is TRBV30; no reliable D call. Trimming pared 5 bases from V and 7 bases from J, leaving 15 bases between. CDR1 and CDR2 (germline): GTSNPN, SVGIG (reference sequence). This CDR3 is 12 amino acids long. CDR3 nucleotide sequence: TGTGCCTGGGGTAGCACAAGGGCAGAGCAGTACTTC. This translates into CAWGSTRAEQYF.